These T cell receptor beta chains were read from a single sample in a study of response to subunit inactivated influenza vaccine. TCRdb re-called the RT-PCR reads through MiXCR, storing one row per CDR3 protein. The data show 600,000 to 700,000 distinct CDR3 sequences, less than 15% seen once. Sequenced here: PBMCs from blood, sampled approximately 15 days before vaccination. Receptors originate from a man between 50 and 59 years old who received an inactivated influenza vaccine. CDR3s include the opening cysteine and the closing phenylalanine or tryptophan. A D gene is named only where the DNA matches it firmly. Only part of the rows carry a size: once, few, many, or a class if the clone is expanded.

d_call: TRBD2; cdr3_length: 17; j_call: TRBJ2-3; clone_size: -; v_call: TRBV10-3; cdr3_aa: CPISAQWVRSGGNTQYF; cdr3_nt: TGTCCCATCAGTGCCCAGTGGGTACGAAGCGGGGGTAACACGCAGTATTTT
d_call: TRBD1; cdr3_length: 16; j_call: TRBJ1-1; clone_size: many; v_call: TRBV3-1; cdr3_aa: CASSQEIGTGSTEAFF; cdr3_nt: TGTGCCAGCAGCCAAGAGATTGGGACAGGGTCGACTGAAGCTTTCTTT
d_call: -; cdr3_length: 13; j_call: TRBJ2-7; clone_size: few; v_call: TRBV28; cdr3_aa: CASSPPGLYEQYF; cdr3_nt: TGTGCCAGCAGTCCCCCAGGCCTCTACGAGCAGTACTTC
d_call: -; cdr3_length: 13; j_call: TRBJ2-1; clone_size: -; v_call: TRBV10-3; cdr3_aa: CAISESPYSEQFF; cdr3_nt: TGTGCCATCAGTGAATCGCCCTACAGTGAGCAGTTCTTC
d_call: -; cdr3_length: 22; j_call: TRBJ1-6; clone_size: few; v_call: TRBV3-1; cdr3_aa: CASSQEGRKEVRWSGLNSPLHF; cdr3_nt: TGTGCCAGCAGCCAAGAGGGCCGAAAGGAGGTGCGCTGGTCTGGACTAAATTCACCCCTCCACTTT
d_call: -; cdr3_length: 13; j_call: TRBJ2-7; clone_size: few; v_call: TRBV5-1; cdr3_aa: CASSPGFLYEQYF; cdr3_nt: TGCGCCAGCAGCCCCGGGTTCCTCTACGAGCAGTACTTC
d_call: TRBD1; cdr3_length: 14; j_call: TRBJ1-2; clone_size: few; v_call: TRBV5-6; cdr3_aa: CASSLRDRTGSYTF; cdr3_nt: TGTGCCAGCAGCCTACGGGACAGGACGGGCTCCTACACCTTC
d_call: -; cdr3_length: 14; j_call: TRBJ1-1; clone_size: -; v_call: TRBV20-1; cdr3_aa: CSARAPAGPTEAFF; cdr3_nt: TGCAGTGCTAGAGCCCCGGCAGGCCCTACTGAAGCTTTCTTT
d_call: TRBD2; cdr3_length: 17; j_call: TRBJ2-1; clone_size: -; v_call: TRBV6-1; cdr3_aa: CASSVGGGASSYNEQFF; cdr3_nt: TGTGCCAGCAGTGTAGGCGGGGGGGCAAGCTCCTACAATGAGCAGTTCTTC
d_call: -; cdr3_length: 14; j_call: TRBJ1-1; clone_size: -; v_call: TRBV12-3/TRBV12-4; cdr3_aa: CASTPTTTNTEAFF; cdr3_nt: TGTGCCAGCACCCCAACGACAACGAACACTGAAGCTTTCTTT